Listed below are T cell receptor beta chains from one sample, sequenced in a study of shared clonotypes between healthy human individuals. TCRdb keeps only in-frame clones here, not all; method: immunoSEQ multiplex PCR. The sample records about 2.1 million clones, 93% being singletons. The sequenced sample consisted of naive CD8+ T cells from PBMCs. The receptors derive from a man aged 18 to 35 in good health. Some clones in this sample may be carry-over from other donors' samples. Both conserved end residues are part of each CDR3. Fields, in order: V gene, CDR3 protein.

>TRBV9
CASSPNSGYEQYF
>TRBV27
CASTQMGPLTDTQYF
>TRBV19
CASSITRGTEAFF
>TRBV23-1
CATKGGLAAYNEQFF
>TRBV7-9
CASSLKLGGERAGKLFF
>TRBV27
CASSKGYEQYF
>TRBV7-8
CASSWAGLAGLVGELFF
>TRBV28
CASSYMFLAPEPDTQYF
>TRBV27
CASGPTGANYGYTF
>TRBV7-3
CASSLYGSMRETQYF
>TRBV5-4
CASRDQRERYTGELFF
>TRBV7-9
CASSHRGSGANVLTF
>TRBV28
CASSPGTGLNEQFF
>TRBV28
CASRGISGDYYNEQFF
>TRBV13
CASSLVGTEETQYF
>TRBV5-8
CASSLGQVNTEAFF
>TRBV11-2
CASSPPVANEQFF
>TRBV11-2
CASSVGLLATNEKLFF
>TRBV7-9
CASSTRDRGFTGANVLTF
>TRBV29-1
CSVSDGPYEQYF
>TRBV5-1
CASSLASYNEQFF
>TRBV9
CASSVRDNTGELFF
>TRBV7-8
CASSLGKLNTEAFF
>TRBV11-3
CASSFRGGTGELFF
>TRBV7-9
CASSPSSGPRVEQFF
>TRBV7-6
CASSLEAGRVGQPQHF
>TRBV19
CASSTFGTSGTDTQYF